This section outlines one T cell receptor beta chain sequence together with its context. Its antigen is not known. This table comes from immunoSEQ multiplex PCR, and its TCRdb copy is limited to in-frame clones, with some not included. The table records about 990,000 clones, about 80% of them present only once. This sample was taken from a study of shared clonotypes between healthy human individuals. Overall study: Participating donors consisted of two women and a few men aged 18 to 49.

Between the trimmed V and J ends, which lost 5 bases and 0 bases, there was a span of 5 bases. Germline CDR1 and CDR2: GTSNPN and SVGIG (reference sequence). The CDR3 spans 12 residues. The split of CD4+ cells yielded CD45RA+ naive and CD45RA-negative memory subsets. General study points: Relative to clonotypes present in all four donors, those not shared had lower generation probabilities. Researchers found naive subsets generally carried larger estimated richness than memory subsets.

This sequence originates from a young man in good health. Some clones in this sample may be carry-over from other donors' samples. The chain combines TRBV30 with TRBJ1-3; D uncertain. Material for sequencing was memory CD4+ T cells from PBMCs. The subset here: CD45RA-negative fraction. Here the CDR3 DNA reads TGTGCCTGGGACATCTCTGGAAACACCATATATTTT. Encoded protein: CAWDISGNTIYF.